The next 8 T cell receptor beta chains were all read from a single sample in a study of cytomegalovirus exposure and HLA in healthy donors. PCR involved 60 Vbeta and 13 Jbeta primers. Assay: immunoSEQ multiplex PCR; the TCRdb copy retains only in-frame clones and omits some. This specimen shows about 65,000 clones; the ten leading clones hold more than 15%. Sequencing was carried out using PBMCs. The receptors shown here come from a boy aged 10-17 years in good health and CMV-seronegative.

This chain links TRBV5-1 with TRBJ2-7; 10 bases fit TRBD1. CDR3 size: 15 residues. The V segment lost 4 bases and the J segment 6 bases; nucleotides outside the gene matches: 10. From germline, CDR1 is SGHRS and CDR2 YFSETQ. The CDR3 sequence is CASSVLGTGESEQYF. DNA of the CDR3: TGCGCCAGCAGCGTGCTTGGGACAGGGGAATCCGAGCAGTACTTC.

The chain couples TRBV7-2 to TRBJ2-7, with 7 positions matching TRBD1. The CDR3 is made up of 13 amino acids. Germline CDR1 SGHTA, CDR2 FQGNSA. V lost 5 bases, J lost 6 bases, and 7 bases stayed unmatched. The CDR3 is CASSHTTGSEQYF. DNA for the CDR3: TGTGCCAGCAGCCACACGACAGGGTCCGAGCAGTACTTC. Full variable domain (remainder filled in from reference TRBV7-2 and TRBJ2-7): GAGVSQSPSNKVTEKGKDVELRCDPISGHTALYWYRQSLGQGLEFLIYFQGNSAPDKSGLPSDRFSAERTGGSVSTLTIQRTQQEDSAVYLCASSHTTGSEQYFGPGTRLTVT.

DNA of the CDR3: TGCGCCAGCAGCTTGGACCGGACTAGCGGGAAAACCGGGGAGCTGTTTTTT. It codes for CASSLDRTSGKTGELFF. The chain couples TRBV5-1 to TRBJ2-2, with TRBD2 identical over 12 bases. Germline V gives CDR1 SGHRS, CDR2 YFSETQ. The J segment lost 5 bases and the V segment lost 0 bases, leaving 5 bases of the junction unmatched. This CDR3 has 17 amino acids.

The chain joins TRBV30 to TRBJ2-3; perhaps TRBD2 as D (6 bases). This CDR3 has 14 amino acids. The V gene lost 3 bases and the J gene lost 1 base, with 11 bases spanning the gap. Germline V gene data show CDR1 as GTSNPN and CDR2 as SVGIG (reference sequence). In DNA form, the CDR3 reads TGTGCCTGGAGGCGGTGGGAGGGCACAGATACGCAGTATTTT. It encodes CAWRRWEGTDTQYF.

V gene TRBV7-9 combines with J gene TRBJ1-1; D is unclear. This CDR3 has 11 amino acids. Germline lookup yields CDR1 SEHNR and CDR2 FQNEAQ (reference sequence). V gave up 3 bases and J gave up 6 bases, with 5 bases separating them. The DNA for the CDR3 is TGTGCCAGCAGCTTGGCAGCTGAAGCTTTCTTT. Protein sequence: CASSLAAEAFF.

CDR3 sequence reads: CASSGGLGASGANVLTF. The CDR3 DNA is TGTGCCAGCAGTGGGGGGCTGGGAGCCTCTGGGGCCAACGTCCTGACTTTC. The genes are TRBV2 and TRBJ2-6, with D perhaps matching TRBD1 (6 bases). Deletions cut 4 bases from V and 0 bases from J, with 13 bases between. Germline V gives CDR1 SNHLY, CDR2 FYNNEI. CDR3 length: 17 amino acids.

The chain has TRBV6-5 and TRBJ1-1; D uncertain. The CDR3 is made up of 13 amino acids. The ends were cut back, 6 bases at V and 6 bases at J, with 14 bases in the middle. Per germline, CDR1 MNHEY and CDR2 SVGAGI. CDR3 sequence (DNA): TGTGCCAGCAGATATATTCCTGGGCCTGAAGCTTTCTTT. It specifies CASRYIPGPEAFF.

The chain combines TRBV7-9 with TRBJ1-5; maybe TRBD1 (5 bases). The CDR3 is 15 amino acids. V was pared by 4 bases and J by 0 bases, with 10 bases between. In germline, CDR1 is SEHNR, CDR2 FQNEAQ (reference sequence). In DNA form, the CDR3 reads TGTGCCAGCAGCTCCCAAACAGGTAGCAATCAGCCCCAGCATTTT. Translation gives CASSSQTGSNQPQHF.